One sample yielded the 22 T cell receptor beta chains listed below, sequenced in a study of blood T cell repertoires in COVID-19. Profiling relied on immunoSEQ multiplex PCR, and the TCRdb table lists in-frame clones only, not all of them. Of roughly 250,000 clones listed, approximately 88% are singletons. The sample comprised PBMCs or T cells enriched from blood (not recorded which). The receptors were gathered from a woman in her thirties or forties with acute COVID-19.

Only one count was recorded for this clone. The rearrangement joins TRBV19 to TRBJ1-1; no clear D. The CDR3 is 15 residues long. Trimming took 5 bases from V and 0 from J, leaving 13 bases between them. Germline lookup yields CDR1 LNHDA and CDR2 SQIVND (reference sequence). The CDR3 spells CASSLEGGLNTEAFF. The CDR3 DNA reads as TGTGCCAGTAGTCTCGAGGGAGGGCTGAACACTGAAGCTTTCTTT.

The chain is built from TRBV6-5 and TRBJ2-7, with 9 bases fitting TRBD1. With V trimmed by 5 bases and J by 5 bases, 10 bases remained unmatched. The germline V gene encodes CDR1 MNHEY and CDR2 SVGAGI. The CDR3 runs to 15 residues. CDR3 loop: CASSKQGAGIHEQYV. CDR3 sequence (DNA): TGTGCCAGCAGTAAACAGGGGGCTGGGATCCACGAGCAGTACGTC.

This clone was detected only a few times. This chain joins TRBV11-2 and TRBJ2-7; D is perhaps TRBD2 (6 bases). Trimming pared 2 bases from V and 7 bases from J, leaving 12 bases between. CDR1 SGHAT and CDR2 FQNNGV come from the germline V gene. CDR3 length equals 13 residues. This CDR3 reads CASSLRRDLEQYF. CDR3 coding DNA: TGTGCCAGCAGCTTAAGGCGGGACCTTGAGCAGTACTTC.

V and J are TRBV5-4 and TRBJ2-1, with 7 bases matching TRBD2. Unmatched junction bases numbered 11, after V lost 6 bases and J lost 8 bases. The CDR3 extends over 14 amino acids. CDR1 and CDR2 from the germline V gene are SGHNT and YYREEE (reference sequence). The CDR3 spells CASTPGGGNHEQFF. CDR3 bases: TGTGCCAGCACCCCTGGGGGAGGGAACCATGAGCAGTTCTTC. Full variable domain (rest looked up from reference TRBV5-4 and TRBJ2-1): ETGVTQSPTHLIKTRGQQVTLRCSSQSGHNTVSWYQQALGQGPQFIFQYYREEENGRGNFPPRFSGLQFPNYSSELNVNALELDDSALYLCASTPGGGNHEQFFGPGTRLTVL.

This rearrangement joins TRBV19 to TRBJ1-1, with D unclear. Germline CDR1 LNHDA, CDR2 SQIVND (reference sequence). This CDR3 is built from 15 residues. With 2 bases removed from V and 6 bases from J, the gap between germline ends came to 16 bases. CDR3 loop: CASSIWQGGNSEAFF. CDR3 nucleotide sequence: TGTGCCAGTAGTATATGGCAAGGCGGAAACTCTGAAGCTTTCTTT.

This chain uses TRBV10-1 with TRBJ2-5, with D perhaps matching TRBD2 (5 bases). Germline V gives CDR1 WNHNN, CDR2 SYGVQD (reference sequence). V shed 5 bases and J shed 2 bases, with 12 bases lying between them. CDR3 length equals 14 residues. The DNA of the CDR3 is TGCGCCAGCAGTCGCGGACTGGGTCAAGAGACCCAGTACTTC. Translated, it gives CASSRGLGQETQYF.

The chain is built from TRBV11-3 and TRBJ2-1; no firm D call. The CDR3 is 12 residues long. CDR1 SGHNT and CDR2 YENEEA come from the germline V gene. Deletions cut 5 bases from V and 5 bases from J, with 7 bases between. CDR3: CASSEKNNEQFF. The CDR3 DNA is TGTGCCAGCAGCGAGAAGAACAATGAGCAGTTCTTC.

This clone occurred a few times. The rearrangement uses TRBV12-3 or TRBV12-4 and TRBJ1-2; 7 positions match TRBD1. After removal of 2 bases from V and 13 bases from J, the junction contained 7 bases not matched to a gene. The CDR3 is 12 amino acids. CDR3 sequence (DNA): TGTGCCAGCAGTTTACTGACAGGGACATCCACCTTC. As protein: CASSLLTGTSTF.

The chain couples TRBV27 to TRBJ2-3; 12 bases agree with TRBD2. This CDR3 has 17 amino acids. The germline V gene encodes CDR1 MNHEY and CDR2 SMNVEV (reference sequence). The V and J ends lost 2 bases and 3 bases, in that order; junction bases with no gene match: 6. The CDR3 is CASSLQRLAGETDTQYF. The CDR3 coding sequence is TGTGCCAGCAGTTTACAGCGACTAGCGGGGGAGACAGATACGCAGTATTTT.

The chain couples TRBV11-3 to TRBJ2-7; unclear D gene. Germline values: CDR1 SGHNT, CDR2 YENEEA. The CDR3 runs to 14 residues. Trimming removed 4 bases from V and 0 bases from J, with 10 bases in between. In DNA, the CDR3 is TGTGCCAGCAGCTCTACGGGTAGCTCCTACGAGCAGTACTTC. This codes for CASSSTGSSYEQYF.

The genes are TRBV6-2 or TRBV6-3 and TRBJ2-1, with TRBD1 as a possible D gene (6 bases). CDR1 is MNHEY, CDR2 SVGEGT, per germline. V was cut by 5 bases and J by 8 bases, with 10 bases left in between. This CDR3 has 12 residues. The CDR3 loop reads CASSHRVHEQFF. As DNA, the CDR3 is TGTGCCAGCAGTCACAGGGTACATGAGCAGTTCTTC.

The J gene is TRBJ1-1, the V gene TRBV7-2, with 8 bases aligning to TRBD1. V was clipped by 5 bases and J by 5 bases; unmatched bases: 7. Germline CDR1 reads SGHTA; CDR2 reads FQGNSA. There are 14 residues in the CDR3. The CDR3 here is CASSAMTGATEAFF. In DNA form, the CDR3 reads TGTGCCAGCAGCGCCATGACAGGGGCGACTGAAGCTTTCTTT.

The rearrangement joins TRBV27 to TRBJ2-1; TRBD2 matches at 14 bases. The CDR3 is 18 residues long. Germline loops: CDR1 MNHEY, CDR2 SMNVEV (reference sequence). V dropped 6 bases and J dropped 4; count of bases not matched to a gene: 11. For the CDR3, the DNA is TGTGCCAGCAGCCTAGGACTAGCGGGAGGCAATACATACAATGAGCAGTTCTTC. Its protein is CASSLGLAGGNTYNEQFF.

This sequence joins TRBV29-1 and TRBJ1-2, with D hard to call. V was trimmed by 3 bases and J by 4 bases, leaving 15 bases between them. The CDR3 spans 14 residues. Looked up from germline, CDR1 is SQVTM and CDR2 is ANQGSEA. CDR3 sequence: CSVDVEQIAYGYTF. DNA of the CDR3: TGCAGCGTTGATGTCGAACAGATTGCCTATGGCTACACCTTC.

This chain uses TRBV10-1 with TRBJ2-3, with D tentatively TRBD2 (6 bases). This CDR3 has 15 amino acids. Germline V gene data show CDR1 as WNHNN and CDR2 as SYGVQD (reference sequence). Trimming took off 4 bases at V and 3 bases at J, with 14 bases between the two ends. CDR3 in amino acids: CASSGAGLSTDTQYF. Written as DNA, the CDR3 is TGCGCCAGCAGTGGTGCGGGGTTGAGTACAGATACGCAGTATTTT.

The J gene is TRBJ1-4, the V gene TRBV5-1; 7 bases map to TRBD1. This CDR3 comprises 15 residues. V dropped 3 bases and J dropped 8; count of bases not matched to a gene: 10. CDR1 and CDR2 (germline): SGHRS, YFSETQ. The CDR3 DNA sequence: TGCGCCAGCAGCTCGCAGGGGGATGCGAGGGAAAAACTGTTTTTT. Translating gives CASSSQGDAREKLFF.

The rearrangement joins TRBV9 to TRBJ2-1; D unresolved. V was pared by 4 bases and J by 2 bases, with 7 bases between. The germline V gene has CDR1 SGDLS and CDR2 YYNGEE. The CDR3 extends over 13 amino acids. In DNA form, the CDR3 reads TGTGCCAGCAGCCCGGGTGCCTACAATGAGCAGTTCTTC. It encodes CASSPGAYNEQFF.

The chain couples TRBV28 to TRBJ2-7; the match to TRBD2 covers 13 bases. The CDR3 has 15 residues. J lost 3 bases, V lost 4 bases, and 3 bases had no gene match. Germline V gene sequence: CDR1 MDHEN, CDR2 SYDVKM. CDR3 nucleotides: TGTGCCAGCAGTTATTGGACTAGCGGGAGCTACGAGCAGTACTTC. This translates into CASSYWTSGSYEQYF.

The chain couples TRBV7-9 to TRBJ1-1, with D unclear. V lost 6 bases, J lost 0 bases, and 5 bases lay in between. The CDR3 consists of 12 residues. Germline V lookup: CDR1 SEHNR, CDR2 FQNEAQ (reference sequence). The DNA of the CDR3 is TGTGCCAGCAGGGAGTTGAACACTGAAGCTTTCTTT. Protein: CASRELNTEAFF.

The chain couples TRBV4-3 to TRBJ2-5; TRBD2 aligns across 8 bases. Losses at the gene ends were 3 bases for V and 3 bases for J; bases not matched to a gene: 3. This CDR3 region has 14 residues. Germline lookup yields CDR1 LGHNA and CDR2 YSLEER. CDR3: CASSHELAEETQYF. The CDR3 nucleotides are TGCGCCAGCAGCCATGAACTAGCGGAAGAGACCCAGTACTTC.

The chain employs TRBV7-9 and TRBJ2-1; 13 bases line up with TRBD2. Germline CDR1 and CDR2: SEHNR and FQNEAQ (reference sequence). The CDR3 is 19 amino acids. The J segment lost 5 bases and the V segment lost 1 base, leaving 11 bases of the junction unmatched. As DNA, the CDR3 is TGTGCCAGCAGCTTAGGAGAGGCACTAGCGGGAGGGCGAAACAATGAGCAGTTCTTC. Translating it yields CASSLGEALAGGRNNEQFF.

In regard to this clone: Mismatch with germline at one junction end may stem from a read error. V and J are TRBV30 and TRBJ2-7; a weak D match, TRBD1 (5 bases). This CDR3 comprises 11 residues. Germline assignment: CDR1 GTSNPN and CDR2 SVGIG (reference sequence). CDR3 amino acids: CAWRPRTDIQF. The CDR3 DNA sequence: TGTGCCTGGAGACCCAGGACGGACATCCAGTTC.